The T cell receptor (beta chain) described here comes from a study of T cells after yellow fever vaccination. The study's findings and limits: There was a possibility that FACS-sorted repertoires contained abundant clonotypes contaminating from the bulk population.

A word on this clonotype: The antigen remains undetermined.

Per the germline V gene, CDR1 is MNHEY and CDR2 is SVGEGT. The CDR3 runs 14 residues. Trimming removed 7 bases at V and 6 bases at J, with 16 bases between. TCRdb ran MiXCR on the 5' RACE reads and lists one entry per CDR3 protein. The sample includes around 360,000 distinct CDR3 sequences, roughly 10% seen only once; the top ten take 18%. The source was PBMCs, collected on the day of the first yellow fever vaccination. This TCR derives from a man aged 18 to 29 who received the YFV17D yellow fever vaccine. The rearrangement joins TRBV6-2 or TRBV6-3 to TRBJ1-5; the D gene is possibly TRBD1 (5 bases). Written as DNA, the CDR3 is TGTGCCAGCAATAAGGGGACGGCCCTTCAGCCCCAGCATTTT. The encoded protein is CASNKGTALQPQHF.